Described below is a single T cell receptor beta chain sequence and its context. Its antigen is unidentified. The study drew its donors from healthy HIV-negative adults without recent acute infections or vaccinations. This sample was included in a study of shared clonotypes between healthy human individuals. This table comes from immunoSEQ multiplex PCR, and its TCRdb copy is limited to in-frame clones, with some not included. The sample includes 2 million to 2.5 million clones, 90% to 95% seen only once; the top ten take more than 0.1%. Broader study findings: It was observed that 5% to 6% of naive CD4 clonotypes were shared across a few donors.

The receptor was isolated from a young man in good health. Sequencing was performed on naive CD4+ T cells sorted from blood. The subset was: CD45RA+ positively selected.

In DNA form, the CDR3 reads TGTGCCAGCAGCCCACTAGGTTTTGGCGAGCAGTACTTC. Translating it yields CASSPLGFGEQYF. V and J are TRBV5-8 and TRBJ2-7, with TRBD2 as a possible D gene (5 bases). V lost 4 bases, J lost 6 bases, and 14 bases lay in between. The CDR3 totals 13 residues. In germline, CDR1 is SGHTS, CDR2 YDEGEE.